The 6 T cell receptor beta chains given below trace back to one sample, sequenced in a study of CD8 T cells in ankylosing spondylitis (dated by TCRdb to 2016 to 2017). The investigation overall reported the following: A TCR beta motif of several highly homologous amino acid variants appeared characteristic of blood from ankylosing spondylitis patients.

The library relied on 5' RACE. Sequencing instrument: Illumina HiSeq 2500. The raw public reads went through TCRdb reprocessing: fastp at Q25, MiXCR clone calling, in-frame beta chains kept. Rows with a matching CDR3 protein are joined into one entry that keeps the most common DNA and genes. Recorded for this sample are approximately 300,000 distinct CDR3 sequences; around 8% of them occurred a single time. More than 14% of the sample comes from the top ten. Their antigens remain unidentified. The sample taken for sequencing was blood, either unsorted or a sorted T cell fraction (not recorded which). These receptor sequences come from a male donor with ankylosing spondylitis.

This clonotype was counted ten times or more. The chain has TRBV20-1 and TRBJ2-3; tentative D call: TRBD2 (6 bases). Deletions cut 3 bases from V and 2 bases from J, with 9 bases between. Germline CDR1 is DFQATT and CDR2 is SNEGSKA (reference sequence). CDR3 length: 13 amino acids. CDR3 bases: TGCAGTGCTAGTAGCGGAAACACAGATACGCAGTATTTT. Its translation: CSASSGNTDTQYF.

There are many counts of this clonotype. This chain connects TRBV29-1 to TRBJ2-2; 9 bases are a match to TRBD1. There are 15 residues in the CDR3. Germline-derived CDR1 and CDR2 are SQVTM and ANQGSEA. V shed 3 bases, J shed 7 bases, and the junction held 9 bases outside the gene matches. Here the CDR3 reads CSVETGTGMIGELFF. In nucleotides, the CDR3 is TGCAGCGTTGAGACCGGGACAGGGATGATCGGGGAGCTGTTTTTT.

In this sample, this clonotype turned up once. The rearrangement joins TRBV7-8 to TRBJ2-1; 8 bases line up with TRBD1. This CDR3 has 16 residues. The trim removed 6 bases at V and 8 bases at J, leaving 15 bases unmatched. Germline assignment: CDR1 SGHVS and CDR2 FQNEAQ. CDR3 region: CASRQGTGRLIDEQFF. As DNA, the CDR3 is TGTGCCAGCAGGCAGGGGACAGGCCGTTTGATCGATGAGCAGTTCTTC.

This clonotype was detected ten times or more. The chain carries TRBV5-1 and TRBJ2-2, with TRBD2 matching 13 bases. Germline CDR1 reads SGHRS; CDR2 reads YFSETQ. The CDR3 has 16 amino acids. J gave up 4 bases and V 4 bases, and 4 bases lay outside the gene matches. CDR3 region: CASSGLAGAGTGELFF. CDR3 in DNA: TGCGCCAGCAGCGGACTAGCGGGAGCGGGCACCGGGGAGCTGTTTTTT. The whole variable domain, remainder taken from reference TRBV5-1 and TRBJ2-2, is KAGVTQTPRYLIKTRGQQVTLSCSPISGHRSVSWYQQTPGQGLQFLFEYFSETQRNKGNFPGRFSGRQFSNSRSEMNVSTLELGDSALYLCASSGLAGAGTGELFFGEGSRLTVL.

The chain has TRBV12-3 or TRBV12-4 and TRBJ2-1; 9 bases fit TRBD2. V shed 4 bases, J shed 5 bases, and the junction held 15 bases outside the gene matches. The CDR3 runs to 18 residues. The CDR3 here is CASSSWRGSGSGDNEQFF. The CDR3, as DNA: TGTGCCAGCAGTTCCTGGCGCGGTAGCGGGAGTGGGGACAATGAGCAGTTCTTC.

This clonotype was picked up many times. V and J are TRBV20-1 and TRBJ2-1; 8 bases map to TRBD2. Germline CDR1 is DFQATT and CDR2 is SNEGSKA (reference sequence). This CDR3 spans 15 amino acids. V was clipped by 0 bases and J by 7 bases; unmatched bases: 8. CDR3 sequence: CSARDPSGSWNEQFF. The CDR3 DNA follows: TGCAGTGCTAGAGATCCCAGCGGGAGTTGGAATGAGCAGTTCTTC.